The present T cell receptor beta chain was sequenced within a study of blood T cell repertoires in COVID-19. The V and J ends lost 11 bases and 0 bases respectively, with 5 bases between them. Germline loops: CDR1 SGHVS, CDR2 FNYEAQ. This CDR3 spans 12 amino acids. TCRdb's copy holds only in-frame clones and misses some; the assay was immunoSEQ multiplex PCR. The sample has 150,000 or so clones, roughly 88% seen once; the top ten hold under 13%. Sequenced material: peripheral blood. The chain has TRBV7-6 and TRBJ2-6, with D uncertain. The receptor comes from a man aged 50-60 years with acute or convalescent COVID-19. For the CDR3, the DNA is TGTGCCGCCAGCTCTGGGGCCAACGTCCTGACTTTC. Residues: CAASSGANVLTF.